Sequencing of this T cell receptor beta chain was carried out in a study of vaccination effects on CD4 cells after COVID-19. Notes on this clone: Antigen: not known.

V was cut by 1 base and J by 1 base, with 14 bases left in between. Germline lookup yields CDR1 SGDLS and CDR2 YYNGEE. The CDR3 consists of 16 residues. Ahead of sequencing, the ViraFEST assay grew antigen-specific CD4+ T cells using viral peptide pools. At the end of over 8 days of culture, CD4+ T cells were isolated. IL-2 at 9.5 to 10 IU/ml and peptides at about 10 ug/ml were added to cultured PBMC, approximately 2 million per well. Both day 3 and day 7 saw half the medium replaced with IL-2 medium. Study outcomes and limitations: Only a single clone (1 of 255 vaccine-induced clones in healthy vaccinees) cross-reacted with common cold coronaviruses. Clones arising from infection and from vaccination showed marked clonal contraction late after vaccination.

The table came from immunoSEQ multiplex PCR; TCRdb's copy has only in-frame clones and leaves some out. The sample lists 55,000 to 70,000 clones, 80% to 90% seen once, with under 3% in the top ten. The origin of this receptor is a human donor who received a COVID-19 vaccine. The sequenced sample was CD4+ T cells from PBMCs cultured with HCoV-229E spike peptides, obtained before COVID-19 vaccination. The chain uses TRBV9 and TRBJ1-1; TRBD1 might be the D (6 bases). The CDR3 region is CASSVSGGRWNTEAFF. The CDR3, as DNA: TGTGCCAGCAGCGTATCGGGGGGGCGCTGGAACACTGAAGCTTTCTTT.